Below are 16 T cell receptor beta chains sequenced from a single sample in a study of T cell responses to AZD1222 COVID-19 vaccine. Clones were read by immunoSEQ multiplex PCR, and TCRdb kept only the in-frame ones, dropping some. The table includes 90,000 to 95,000 clones, roughly 88% detected once. Specimen: peripheral blood, collected 28 days after the second AZD1222 dose. These receptors were collected from an adult who received the AZD1222 COVID-19 vaccine.

The chain links TRBV7-3 to TRBJ2-1, with 8 bases that match TRBD1. The CDR3 totals 16 residues. The germline V gene encodes CDR1 SGHTA and CDR2 FQGTGA. V lost 3 bases and J lost 9; bases outside the gene matches: 13. CDR3 in amino acids: CASSLQGARGHGEQFF. CDR3 DNA: TGTGCCAGCAGCTTGCAGGGGGCAAGGGGACATGGTGAGCAGTTCTTC.

The chain joins TRBV18 to TRBJ1-2; the D gene is possibly TRBD1 (5 bases). V gave up 3 bases and J gave up 0 bases, with 8 bases separating them. This CDR3 spans 14 amino acids. Looked up from germline, CDR1 is KGHSH and CDR2 is LQKENI. The CDR3 DNA reads TGTGCCAGCTCACCGGCAGGGTCTAACTATGGCTACACCTTC. It is translated as CASSPAGSNYGYTF.

The genes are TRBV7-8 and TRBJ1-2; 11 bases line up with TRBD1. With 5 bases clipped from V and 2 bases from J, the junction kept 7 bases outside the gene matches. The CDR3 is 16 residues long. Germline CDR1 SGHVS, CDR2 FQNEAQ. The CDR3 DNA is TGTGCCAGCAGCATCCTAGGACAGGGGGCAAACTATGGCTACACCTTC. The encoded protein is CASSILGQGANYGYTF.

This clone showed up just once. The chain is built from TRBV6-5 and TRBJ1-1, with 7 bases matching TRBD1. Germline CDR1 is MNHEY and CDR2 is SVGAGI. With 6 bases clipped from V and 7 bases from J, the junction kept 5 bases outside the gene matches. The CDR3 covers 12 residues. The CDR3 region is CASRQGGSEAFF. The CDR3 nucleotides read TGTGCCAGCAGGCAGGGGGGGAGTGAAGCTTTCTTT.

This clone was counted a single time. The chain uses TRBV19 and TRBJ2-5; possibly TRBD2 for D (6 bases). V was cut by 2 bases and J by 4 bases, with 14 bases left in between. The CDR3 runs to 15 residues. CDR1 and CDR2 (germline): LNHDA, SQIVND (reference sequence). The CDR3 nucleotides are TGTGCCAGTAGTATACGGTGGAGGGCAGGAGAGACCCAGTACTTC. The encoded protein is CASSIRWRAGETQYF.

This clone was detected only a few times. This chain connects TRBV24-1 to TRBJ2-1; 16 bases line up with TRBD2. Germline V gene sequence: CDR1 KGHDR, CDR2 SFDVKD. Unmatched junction bases numbered 6, after V lost 9 bases and J lost 8 bases. This CDR3 has 15 amino acids. The CDR3 loop is CATAGTSGRVYEQFF. CDR3 bases: TGTGCCACCGCAGGGACTAGCGGGAGGGTGTATGAGCAGTTCTTC.

The V and J genes are TRBV12-3 or TRBV12-4 and TRBJ1-5, with unresolved D. This CDR3 has 13 residues. The V and J ends lost 1 base and 6 bases respectively, with 7 bases between them. This CDR3 is CASSLEGPQPQHF. The CDR3 nucleotides are TGTGCCAGCAGTTTAGAAGGGCCTCAGCCCCAGCATTTT.

This chain uses TRBV5-6 with TRBJ2-5; possible D gene TRBD1, 6 bases. CDR1 is SGHDT, CDR2 YYEEEE, per germline. This CDR3 is 13 amino acids long. The V and J ends lost 6 bases and 5 bases respectively, with 14 bases between them. CDR3 sequence reads: CASNEGVGETQYF. CDR3 nucleotides: TGTGCCAGCAATGAGGGGGTAGGTGAGACCCAGTACTTC.

V and J are TRBV28 and TRBJ2-1, with 8 bases matching TRBD2. CDR1 MDHEN and CDR2 SYDVKM come from the germline V gene. The junction had 5 bases not matched to a gene; V was cut back by 6 bases and J by 4 bases. This CDR3 contains 14 residues. The CDR3 DNA follows: TGTGCCAGCAGACCACTAGCGGTGTACAATGAGCAGTTCTTC. It codes for CASRPLAVYNEQFF. The full variable domain, completed using reference TRBV28 and TRBJ2-1, is DVKVTQSSRYLVKRTGEKVFLECVQDMDHENMFWYRQDPGLGLRLIYFSYDVKMKEKGDIPEGYSVSREKKERFSLILESASTNQTSMYLCASRPLAVYNEQFFGPGTRLTVL.

The V call is TRBV29-1, the J call TRBJ2-2; D remains ambiguous. Germline V gene data show CDR1 as SQVTM and CDR2 as ANQGSEA. CDR3 size: 12 residues. V was shortened by 5 bases and J by 0 bases, with 4 bases between the two germline ends. Written as DNA, the CDR3 is TGCAGCGTTAGGCCGAACACCGGGGAGCTGTTTTTT. As protein: CSVRPNTGELFF.

This clone was observed a single time. V is TRBV5-1 and J is TRBJ2-3; 11 bases match TRBD2. The ends lost 5 bases at V and 1 base at J; junction bases unmatched: 3. The CDR3 contains 15 residues. Germline V gene data show CDR1 as SGHRS and CDR2 as YFSETQ. CDR3 amino acids: CASSLLAGGTDTQYF. CDR3 in DNA: TGCGCCAGCAGTTTACTAGCGGGAGGCACAGATACGCAGTATTTT.

The chain recombines TRBV28 with TRBJ1-6; no clear D gene. From germline, CDR1 is MDHEN and CDR2 SYDVKM. The CDR3 consists of 16 residues. Trimming pared 7 bases from V and 2 bases from J, leaving 15 bases between. CDR3 bases: TGTGCCAGCATTTCGGGGTTGGTACCCTATAATTCACCCCTCCACTTT. Its protein product is CASISGLVPYNSPLHF. The entire variable domain, with the rest obtained from reference TRBV28 and TRBJ1-6, is as follows: DVKVTQSSRYLVKRTGEKVFLECVQDMDHENMFWYRQDPGLGLRLIYFSYDVKMKEKGDIPEGYSVSREKKERFSLILESASTNQTSMYLCASISGLVPYNSPLHFGNGTRLTVT.

This rearrangement joins TRBV5-4 to TRBJ1-2; a weak D match, TRBD1 (6 bases). CDR1 is SGHNT, CDR2 YYREEE, per germline (reference sequence). The CDR3 has 14 amino acids. Trimming left V 1 base short and J 6 bases short, with 13 bases between. The CDR3 nucleotides are TGTGCCAGCAGCTTGCTAACAGGGAATGATGGCTACACCTTC. This encodes CASSLLTGNDGYTF.

The genes are TRBV7-2 and TRBJ1-6; 7 positions match TRBD1. The germline gives CDR1 SGHTA, CDR2 FQGNSA. V gave up 3 bases and J gave up 6 bases; unmatched junction bases: 8. This CDR3 has 16 residues. The CDR3 bases are TGTGCCAGCAGCTTGTATGGGGGACAGTTTAATTCACCCCTCCACTTT. It codes for CASSLYGGQFNSPLHF.

This chain joins TRBV11-3 and TRBJ1-1; D is perhaps TRBD1 (5 bases). Looked up from germline, CDR1 is SGHNT and CDR2 is YENEEA. Trimming took off 5 bases at V and 1 base at J, with 11 bases between the two ends. CDR3 length: 14 residues. The CDR3 DNA reads TGTGCCAGCAGCCTCCGGGGGTCGAACACTGAAGCTTTCTTT. As protein: CASSLRGSNTEAFF. Full variable domain (rest looked up from reference TRBV11-3 and TRBJ1-1): EAGVVQSPRYKIIEKKQPVAFWCNPISGHNTLYWYLQNLGQGPELLIRYENEEAVDDSQLPKDRFSAERLKGVDSTLKIQPAELGDSAVYLCASSLRGSNTEAFFGQGTRLTVV.

The gene calls are TRBV5-1 and TRBJ1-6, with TRBD1 as a possible D gene (6 bases). Germline V gene data show CDR1 as SGHRS and CDR2 as YFSETQ. The CDR3 contains 15 residues. The ends were cut back, 5 bases at V and 7 bases at J, with 16 bases in the middle. The CDR3 here is CASRTGQHINSPLHF. The CDR3, as DNA: TGCGCCAGCAGGACTGGACAGCATATAAATTCACCCCTCCACTTT. The entire variable domain, with the rest obtained from reference TRBV5-1 and TRBJ1-6, is as follows: KAGVTQTPRYLIKTRGQQVTLSCSPISGHRSVSWYQQTPGQGLQFLFEYFSETQRNKGNFPGRFSGRQFSNSRSEMNVSTLELGDSALYLCASRTGQHINSPLHFGNGTRLTVT.